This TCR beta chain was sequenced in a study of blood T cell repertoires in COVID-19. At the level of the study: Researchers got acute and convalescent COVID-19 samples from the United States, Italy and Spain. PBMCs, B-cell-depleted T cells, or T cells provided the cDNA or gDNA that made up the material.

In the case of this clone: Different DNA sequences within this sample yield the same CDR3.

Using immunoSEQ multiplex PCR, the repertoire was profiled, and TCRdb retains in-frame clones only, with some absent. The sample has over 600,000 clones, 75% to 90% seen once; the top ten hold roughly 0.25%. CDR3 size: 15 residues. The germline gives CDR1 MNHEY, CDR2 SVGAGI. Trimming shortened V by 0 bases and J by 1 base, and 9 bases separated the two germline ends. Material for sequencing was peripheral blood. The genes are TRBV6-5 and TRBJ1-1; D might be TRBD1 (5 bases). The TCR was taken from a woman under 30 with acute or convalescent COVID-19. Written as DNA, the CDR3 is TGTGCCAGCAGTTACTCGCGGCAGGGGAACACTGAAGCTTTCTTT. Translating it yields CASSYSRQGNTEAFF.